This T cell receptor (beta chain) was sequenced during a study of memory CD4+ T cells and cytomegalovirus serostatus. The sort gate was single viable CD3+CD4+CD8-CD45RO+ cells for memory CD4+ T cells. The method was immunoSEQ multiplex PCR; TCRdb's version includes in-frame clones alone and lacks a portion of them. The top ten clones hold about 0.95% of a sample with approximately 60,000 clones, about 81% of them seen once. In its sample, this clone was seen a few times. The CDR3 sequence is 15 residues long. Trimming cost V 4 bases and J 4 bases; bases outside gene matches: 2. Germline CDR1 and CDR2: MNHNS and SASEGT.

The sample taken for sequencing was memory CD4+ T cells from blood. This clonotype originated in an adult in good health and CMV-seronegative. The chain uses TRBV6-1 and TRBJ2-6; 9 bases map to TRBD1. In DNA form, the CDR3 reads TGTGCCAGCAGTGGGACAGGGGCAGGGGCCAACGTCCTGACTTTC. Its protein product is CASSGTGAGANVLTF.